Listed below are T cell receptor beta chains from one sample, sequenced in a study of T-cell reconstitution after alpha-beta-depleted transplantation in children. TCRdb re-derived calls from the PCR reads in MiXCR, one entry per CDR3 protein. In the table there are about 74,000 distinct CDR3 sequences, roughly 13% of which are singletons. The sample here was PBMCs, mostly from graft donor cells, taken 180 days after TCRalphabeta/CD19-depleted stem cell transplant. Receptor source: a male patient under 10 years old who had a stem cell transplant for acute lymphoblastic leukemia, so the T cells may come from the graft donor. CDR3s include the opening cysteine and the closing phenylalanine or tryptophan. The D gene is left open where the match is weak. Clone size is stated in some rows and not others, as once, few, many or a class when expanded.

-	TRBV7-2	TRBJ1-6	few	TGTGCCAGCAGCAGCGGCGGGGTACCGGCCCTCCACTTT	CASSSGGVPALHF
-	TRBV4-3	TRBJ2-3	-	TGCGCCAGCAGCCAAGAGAGGAGACCCACAGATACGCAGTATTTT	CASSQERRPTDTQYF
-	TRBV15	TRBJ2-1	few	TGTGCCACCAGCATCCACCGGGTTTCCTACAATGAGCAGTTCTTC	CATSIHRVSYNEQFF
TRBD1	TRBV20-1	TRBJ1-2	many	TGCAGTGCCAGGACAGGAAACTATGGCTACACCTTC	CSARTGNYGYTF
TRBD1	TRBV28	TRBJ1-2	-	TGTGCCAGCAGCGAGACAGGGTACTATGGCTACACCTTC	CASSETGYYGYTF
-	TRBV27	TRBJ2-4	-	TGTGCCAGCAGTCTTTATTACAGGAGGAGCCCCAACATTCAGTACTTC	CASSLYYRRSPNIQYF
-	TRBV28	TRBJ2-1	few	TGTGCCAGCAGTATGGGGAATGAGCAGTTCTTC	CASSMGNEQFF
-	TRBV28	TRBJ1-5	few	TGTGCCAGCAGTCCGCGGAGAGGGTTCGACAATCAGCCCCAGCATTTT	CASSPRRGFDNQPQHF
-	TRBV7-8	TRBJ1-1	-	TGTGCCAGCAGCTACAAATCCGCGACGTCGGGCCCTGAAGCTTTCTTT	CASSYKSATSGPEAFF
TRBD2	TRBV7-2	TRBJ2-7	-	TGTGCCAGCGTCCGGGGGGGCCGCGACGAGCAGTACTTC	CASVRGGRDEQYF
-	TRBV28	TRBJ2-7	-	TGTGCCACTCTCAACAGCTCCCCTCCTAAGCAGTACTTC	CATLNSSPPKQYF
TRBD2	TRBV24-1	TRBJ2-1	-	TGTGCCACCAGTGGGGTAGCGGGGAGCTCCTACAATGAGCAGTTCTTC	CATSGVAGSSYNEQFF
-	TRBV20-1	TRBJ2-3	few	TGCAGTGCTACCCGGAGGGGGGAATTACCAGATACGCAGTATTTT	CSATRRGELPDTQYF
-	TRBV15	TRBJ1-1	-	TGTGCCACCAGCAGAGACAGGGTTAACACTGAAGCTTTCTTT	CATSRDRVNTEAFF
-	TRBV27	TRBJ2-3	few	TGTGCCAGCAGTAAAGAGGGTCTAGGCACAGATACGCAGTATTTT	CASSKEGLGTDTQYF
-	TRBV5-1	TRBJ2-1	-	TGCGCCAGCAGCTTGGCAGTGGGACGGAACTACAATGAGCAGTTATTC	CASSLAVGRNYNEQLF